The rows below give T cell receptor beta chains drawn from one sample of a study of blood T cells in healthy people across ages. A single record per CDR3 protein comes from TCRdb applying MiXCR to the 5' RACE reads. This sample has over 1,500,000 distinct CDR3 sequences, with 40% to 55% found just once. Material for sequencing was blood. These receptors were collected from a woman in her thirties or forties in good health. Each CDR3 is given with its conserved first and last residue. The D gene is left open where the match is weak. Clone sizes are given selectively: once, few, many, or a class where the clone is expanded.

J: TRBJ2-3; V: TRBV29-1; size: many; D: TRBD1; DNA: TGCAGCGTTCTCCGACAGGGGACAGATACGCAGTATTTT; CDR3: CSVLRQGTDTQYF
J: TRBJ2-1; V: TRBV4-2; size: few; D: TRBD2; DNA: TGTGCCAGCAGCCAAGGGGGGACTAGCGGGGACAATGAGCAGTTCTTC; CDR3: CASSQGGTSGDNEQFF
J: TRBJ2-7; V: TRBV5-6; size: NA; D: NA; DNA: TGTGCCAGCAGCTTTGGACCGGAGAAGCAGTACTTC; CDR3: CASSFGPEKQYF
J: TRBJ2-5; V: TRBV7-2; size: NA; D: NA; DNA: TGTGCCAGCAGCCCAAACAGGGTTTTAGGGGAGGCCCAGTACTTC; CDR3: CASSPNRVLGEAQYF
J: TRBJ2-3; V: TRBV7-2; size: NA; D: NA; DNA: TGTGCCAGCAGAGTCGGACTAGCAGGGGGGGATACGCAGTATTTT; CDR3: CASRVGLAGGDTQYF
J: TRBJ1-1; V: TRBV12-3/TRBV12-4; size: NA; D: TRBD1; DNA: TGTGCCAGCAGTGTAGTCGCAGGGGGGACTGAAGCTTTCTTT; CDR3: CASSVVAGGTEAFF
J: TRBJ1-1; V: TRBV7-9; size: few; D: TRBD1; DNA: TGTGCCAGCAGCTTAATGCGACAGGGGAACACTGAAGCTTTCTTT; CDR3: CASSLMRQGNTEAFF
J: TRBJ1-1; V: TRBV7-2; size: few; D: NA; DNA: TGTGCCAGCAGCATGAGGATGAACACTGAAGCTTTCTTT; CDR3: CASSMRMNTEAFF
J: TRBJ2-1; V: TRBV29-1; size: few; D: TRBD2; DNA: TGCAGCGCTGGGACTAGCGGGTCCCAGCGGTCCTACAATGAGCAGTTCTTC; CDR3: CSAGTSGSQRSYNEQFF
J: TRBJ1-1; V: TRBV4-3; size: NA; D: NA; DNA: TGCGTCAGCAGCCCCCTCGGTACAAACGGAGCTTTCTTT; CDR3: CVSSPLGTNGAFF
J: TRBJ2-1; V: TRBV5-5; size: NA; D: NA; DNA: TGTGCCAGCAGCCTACCAGGGGCGGGGTCCTCCTACAATGAGCAGTTCTTC; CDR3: CASSLPGAGSSYNEQFF
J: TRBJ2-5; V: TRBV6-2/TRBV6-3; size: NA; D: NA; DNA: TGTGCCAGCAGTGCACAAGAGCCGGGACCAATTACCTCTTGGGAGACCCAGTACTTC; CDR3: CASSAQEPGPITSWETQYF
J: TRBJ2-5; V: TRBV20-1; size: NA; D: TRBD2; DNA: TGCAGTGCTGGGACTAGCGAGGGGGTTCAAGAGACCCAGTACTTC; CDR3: CSAGTSEGVQETQYF
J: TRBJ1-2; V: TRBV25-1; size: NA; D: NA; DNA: TGTGCCAGCAGTGAGGGGGGTCCTCGGGGCTACACCTTC; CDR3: CASSEGGPRGYTF
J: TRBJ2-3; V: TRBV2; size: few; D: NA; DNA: TGTGCCAGCAGTGGACTACGCACAGATACGCAGTATTTT; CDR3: CASSGLRTDTQYF
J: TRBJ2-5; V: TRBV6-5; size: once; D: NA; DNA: TGTGCCAGCAGTCCCTTCTGGGGGCAGACCCAGTACTTC; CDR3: CASSPFWGQTQYF
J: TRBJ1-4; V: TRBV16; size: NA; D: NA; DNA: TGTGCCAGCAGCCCCCCGGGACATTCTGAAAAACTGTTTTTT; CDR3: CASSPPGHSEKLFF
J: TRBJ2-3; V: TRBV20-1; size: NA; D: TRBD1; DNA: TGCAGTGCTAGCACAGGGGGCGCGCAGTATTTT; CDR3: CSASTGGAQYF
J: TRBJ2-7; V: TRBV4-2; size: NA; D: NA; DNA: TGTGCCAGCAGCCCCCAGGATGGGGAGCAGTACTTC; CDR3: CASSPQDGEQYF
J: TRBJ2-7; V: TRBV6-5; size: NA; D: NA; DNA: TGTGCCAGCGGTCGTAATTACGAGCAGTACTTC; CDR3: CASGRNYEQYF
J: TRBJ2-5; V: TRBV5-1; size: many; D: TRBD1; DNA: TGTGCCAGCAGCCTGGGACAGGGAGGGACCCAGTACTTC; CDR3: CASSLGQGGTQYF
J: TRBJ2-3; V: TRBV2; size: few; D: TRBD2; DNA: TGTGCCAGCGGAGCGGGGACGGTAGATACGCAGTATTTT; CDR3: CASGAGTVDTQYF
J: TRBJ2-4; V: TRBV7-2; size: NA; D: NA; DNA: TGTGCCAGCAGCTTAGGGGGTTCCCAAAACATTCAGTACTTC; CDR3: CASSLGGSQNIQYF
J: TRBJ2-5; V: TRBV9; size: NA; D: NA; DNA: TGTGCCAGCAGCTTTGACAACAGCTACCAAGAGACCCAGTACTTC; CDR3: CASSFDNSYQETQYF
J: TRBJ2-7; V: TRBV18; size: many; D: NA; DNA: TGTGCCAGCTCACACGGGACCGCCTACGAGCAGTACTTC; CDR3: CASSHGTAYEQYF
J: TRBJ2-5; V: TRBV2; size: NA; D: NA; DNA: TGTGCCAGCAGTGACGGGGACGGCAACAATGAGCAGTACTTC; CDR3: CASSDGDGNNEQYF
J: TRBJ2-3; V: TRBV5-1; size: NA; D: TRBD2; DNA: TGCGCCAGCAGCTTGGGTCTAGCGGGCGTGCAGTATTTT; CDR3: CASSLGLAGVQYF
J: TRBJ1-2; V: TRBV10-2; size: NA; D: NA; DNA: TGCGCCAGCAGTGAGTCCCAGGGTACCTATGGCTACACCTTC; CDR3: CASSESQGTYGYTF
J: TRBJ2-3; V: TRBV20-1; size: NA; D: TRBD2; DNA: TGCAGTGCTAAACTAGCGGGGTTCTCAGATACGCAGTATTTT; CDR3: CSAKLAGFSDTQYF
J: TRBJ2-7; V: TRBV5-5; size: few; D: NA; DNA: TGTGCCAGCAGCATCGGACTCCAATACGAGCAGTACTTC; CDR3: CASSIGLQYEQYF
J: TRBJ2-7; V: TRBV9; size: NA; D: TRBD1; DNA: TGTGCCAGCAGCGAACAGGGGGCAGAGGGCGAGCAGTACTTC; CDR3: CASSEQGAEGEQYF
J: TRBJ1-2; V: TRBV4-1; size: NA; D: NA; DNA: TGCGCCAGCATCCCCGCGGGGGTTTCTAACTATGGCTACACCTTC; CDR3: CASIPAGVSNYGYTF
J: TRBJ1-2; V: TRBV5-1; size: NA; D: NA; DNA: TGCGCCAGCAGCTTGGGGGAGACGGACTATGGCTACACCTTC; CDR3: CASSLGETDYGYTF
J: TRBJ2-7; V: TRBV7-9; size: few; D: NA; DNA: TGTGCCAGCAGCCCCGAGGGGAGATCCTCCTACGAGCAGTACTTC; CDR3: CASSPEGRSSYEQYF
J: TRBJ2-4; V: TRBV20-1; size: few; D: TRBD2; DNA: TGCAGTGCTGGTCTAGCGGGGGGCCTAGCCAAAAACATTCAGTACTTC; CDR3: CSAGLAGGLAKNIQYF
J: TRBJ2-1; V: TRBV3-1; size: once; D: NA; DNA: TGTGCCAGCAGCCAAGTGGCGGTGGGCGAGCAGTTCTTC; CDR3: CASSQVAVGEQFF
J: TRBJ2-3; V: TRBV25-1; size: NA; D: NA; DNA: TGTGCCAGCAGCGCGGCCCGGACCAATTCAGCAGGCACAGATACGCAGTATTTT; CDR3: CASSAARTNSAGTDTQYF
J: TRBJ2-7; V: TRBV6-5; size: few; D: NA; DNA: TGTGCCGTAAGAAGAGGGGTCGTGGACGAGCAGTACTTC; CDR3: CAVRRGVVDEQYF
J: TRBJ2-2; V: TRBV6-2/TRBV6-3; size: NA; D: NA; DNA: TGTGCCAGCAGTTACTCGAACAGGGTCTATACCGGGGAGCTGTTTTTT; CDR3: CASSYSNRVYTGELFF
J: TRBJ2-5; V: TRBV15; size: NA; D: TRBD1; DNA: TGTGCCACCAGCAGAGGGTTACTCCTGGGACAGGGCGTTGGAGAGACCCAGTACTTC; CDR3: CATSRGLLLGQGVGETQYF
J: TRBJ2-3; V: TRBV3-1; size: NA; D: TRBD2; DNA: TGTGCCAGCAGCCAAGGTTTGCGGGGGGGAATTTTAACAGATACGCAGTATTTT; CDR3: CASSQGLRGGILTDTQYF
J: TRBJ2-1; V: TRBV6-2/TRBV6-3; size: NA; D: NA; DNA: TGTGCCAGCAGTTACGTGAGGGGAGAGACCCAGTTCTTC; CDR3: CASSYVRGETQFF
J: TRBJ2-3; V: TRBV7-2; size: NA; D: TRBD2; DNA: TGTGCCAGCAGCTTAGGGGGACTAGCGGGGGGGACGTTTGATACGCAGTATTTT; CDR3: CASSLGGLAGGTFDTQYF
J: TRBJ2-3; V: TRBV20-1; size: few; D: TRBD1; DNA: TGCAGTGCTACGGGGACAGGGGGTCCAGATACGCAGTATTTT; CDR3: CSATGTGGPDTQYF
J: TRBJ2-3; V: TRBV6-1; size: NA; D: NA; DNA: TGTGCCAGCAGTGAAGCGCTTGAGGCGGCAGATACGCAGTATTTT; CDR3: CASSEALEAADTQYF
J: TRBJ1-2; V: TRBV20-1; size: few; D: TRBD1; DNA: TGCAGTGCTAAGCCGACAGGGGGCGTGTATGGCTACACCTTC; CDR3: CSAKPTGGVYGYTF